This T cell receptor (beta chain) was retrieved from a study of beta chain features in type 1 diabetes. A few counts support this clone. Its antigen is not known. The isolated RNA, all of it, was reverse transcribed, so expressed TCRB transcripts were what got sequenced. Data came from immunoSEQ multiplex PCR; TCRdb stores just in-frame clones and leaves some out. The table records about 150,000 clones, 9.2% of them present only once. Whole-study results and caveats: Among patients, naive, central memory and Treg TCRB repertoires appeared more similar than among healthy donors. Shorter templates might be favored by PCR, and equally so in patients and in controls.

Germline CDR1 is LNHDA and CDR2 is SQIVND (reference sequence). The CDR3 is 12 residues long. Trimming took 1 base from V and 7 from J, leaving 5 bases between them. The purity of all sorted populations exceeded 98%. The chain has TRBV19 and TRBJ1-5, with D uncertain. The source is a man between 18 and 35 years old in good health. Input material: central memory CD4+ T cells from blood. CDR3 sequence reads: CASSIGIQPQHF. DNA of the CDR3: TGTGCCAGTAGTATAGGTATCCAGCCCCAGCATTTT.